Below, 15 T cell receptor beta chains from the same sample are listed, as sequenced in a study of T cells in Graves' hyperthyroidism and ophthalmopathy. Amplification yielded TCR beta CDR3 regions, with RNA transcripts as the source. When the TCR CDR3 underwent first-round RT-PCR, the HTBI primer set was used. TCRdb itself ran the multiplex PCR reads through MiXCR, one entry per CDR3 protein. The top ten clones hold over 25% of a sample with roughly 400,000 distinct CDR3 sequences, over 11% of them seen once. Sequencing was performed on blood. The receptors originated from a man aged 45-60 years with Graves' ophthalmopathy.

This clonotype was counted ten times or more. The chain employs TRBV5-4 and TRBJ2-7; 13 positions agree with TRBD2. V dropped 4 bases and J dropped 0; count of bases not matched to a gene: 4. Germline V gene data show CDR1 as SGHNT and CDR2 as YYREEE (reference sequence). The CDR3 has 16 residues. The DNA for the CDR3 is TGTGCCAGCAGCCCCGGACTAGCGGGAGTCTCCTACGAGCAGTACTTC. This sequence encodes CASSPGLAGVSYEQYF.

This clonotype was observed many times. CDR3 DNA: TGTGCCAGCAGTGTTGATGCTAGAGGCACAGATACGCAGTATTTT. Translated: CASSVDARGTDTQYF. This chain joins TRBV2 and TRBJ2-3; D gene unclear. Germline CDR1 and CDR2: SNHLY and FYNNEI. The CDR3 contains 15 residues. Trimming pared 4 bases from V and 1 base from J, leaving 12 bases between.

This sequence joins TRBV6-6 and TRBJ1-5, with D unclear. V lost 0 bases, J lost 0 bases, and 9 bases lay in between. From germline, CDR1 is MNHNY and CDR2 SVGAGI (reference sequence). This CDR3 is 16 amino acids long. CDR3 in DNA: TGTGCCAGCAGTTACTCTCACATCTATAGCAATCAGCCCCAGCATTTT. It translates to CASSYSHIYSNQPQHF.

The sample holds many counts of this clonotype. The chain links TRBV28 to TRBJ1-4; maybe TRBD1 (6 bases). The CDR3 has 17 amino acids. The germline V and J ends were trimmed by 2 bases and 6 bases, with 19 bases remaining between them. CDR1 and CDR2 (germline): MDHEN, SYDVKM. CDR3 region: CASSLRPGGFVDEKLFF. Here the CDR3 DNA reads TGTGCCAGCAGTTTACGCCCCGGGGGCTTTGTCGATGAAAAACTGTTTTTT.

This clonotype was counted ten times or more. This chain connects TRBV2 to TRBJ2-3; TRBD1 matches 9 bases. The ends lost 4 bases at V and 4 bases at J; junction bases unmatched: 6. CDR3 length: 15 amino acids. Germline values: CDR1 SNHLY, CDR2 FYNNEI. Here the CDR3 reads CASSADRGRADTQYF. The CDR3 coding sequence is TGTGCCAGCAGTGCAGACAGGGGGAGGGCAGATACGCAGTATTTT.

The sample holds many counts of this clonotype. The J gene is TRBJ2-7, the V gene TRBV5-5, with D perhaps being TRBD1 or TRBD2 (5 bases each). V was pared by 4 bases and J by 2 bases, with 16 bases between. This CDR3 spans 15 amino acids. CDR1 and CDR2 from the germline V gene are SGHKS and YYEKEE (reference sequence). The CDR3 bases are TGTGCCAGCAGCCAGGCAGGGCGGGCCACCTACGAGCAGTACTTC. The encoded protein is CASSQAGRATYEQYF.

Ten or more counts support this clonotype. V and J are TRBV20-1 and TRBJ2-1; 7 nucleotides match TRBD2. The CDR3 has 15 residues. Germline V gene lookup returns CDR1 DFQATT and CDR2 SNEGSKA (reference sequence). V lost 3 bases, J lost 5 bases, and 10 bases stayed unmatched. CDR3 DNA sequence: TGCAGTGCTAGCTACCCGGGACTACGACACAATGAGCAGTTCTTC. This translates into CSASYPGLRHNEQFF.

This clonotype occurred a few times. This chain uses TRBV12-3 or TRBV12-4 with TRBJ1-6; 9 bases match TRBD1. This CDR3 region has 14 residues. V was clipped by 6 bases and J by 8 bases; unmatched bases: 5. Here the CDR3 DNA reads TGTGCCAGCAGATCGGGACAGGGTTATTCACCCCTCCACTTT. It specifies CASRSGQGYSPLHF.

In this sample, this clonotype turned up a few times. This chain links TRBV5-6 with TRBJ2-1; 12 bases align to TRBD2. CDR1 SGHDT and CDR2 YYEEEE come from the germline V gene. V was pared by 1 base and J by 5 bases, with 16 bases of the junction left unmatched. This CDR3 region has 20 residues. In nucleotides, the CDR3 is TGTGCCAGCAGCTTGCCGCAAAGACTAGCGGGAGTACCCGATGACAATGAGCAGTTCTTC. This sequence encodes CASSLPQRLAGVPDDNEQFF.

Ten or more counts support this clonotype. This chain uses TRBV24-1 with TRBJ2-1; the D gene is possibly TRBD2 (5 bases). This CDR3 has 11 amino acids. V lost 4 bases and J lost 9, with 6 bases in between. The V gene's germline CDR1 is KGHDR and CDR2 SFDVKD. As DNA, the CDR3 is TGTGCCACCAGTGACCGGGGTGAGCAGTTCTTC. Translation: CATSDRGEQFF.

This clonotype was picked up a small number of times. The V call is TRBV29-1, the J call TRBJ2-6, with D uncertain. From germline, CDR1 is SQVTM and CDR2 ANQGSEA. This CDR3 spans 14 amino acids. The V gene lost 3 bases and the J gene lost 1 base, with 7 bases spanning the gap. CDR3 protein: CSVDGPSGANVLTF. CDR3 DNA sequence: TGCAGCGTTGATGGTCCTTCTGGGGCCAACGTCCTGACTTTC.

V usage is TRBV6-6 and J usage is TRBJ1-4; TRBD1 might be the D (6 bases). CDR1 and CDR2 from the germline V gene are MNHNY and SVGAGI (reference sequence). CDR3 length equals 18 residues. The V end was cut by 0 bases, the J end by 3 bases, with 17 bases between. In DNA form, the CDR3 reads TGTGCCAGCAGTTACTCGATTTCTCTGGGACACTCTAATGAAAAACTGTTTTTT. Its translation: CASSYSISLGHSNEKLFF.

This chain joins TRBV19 and TRBJ2-1; 12 bases match TRBD2. The CDR3 loop spans 14 amino acids. CDR1 and CDR2 (germline): LNHDA, SQIVND (reference sequence). Trimming took 7 bases from V and 7 from J; bases not matched to a gene: 5. The CDR3 here is CASTRLAGENEQFF. CDR3 in DNA: TGTGCCAGTACCCGACTAGCGGGAGAGAATGAGCAGTTCTTC.

This clonotype has only a few counts. The chain is built from TRBV7-2 and TRBJ2-5; 9 positions agree with TRBD2. The trim removed 7 bases at V and 4 bases at J, leaving 16 bases unmatched. CDR1 and CDR2 (germline): SGHTA, FQGNSA. The CDR3 spans 17 residues. In nucleotides, the CDR3 is TGTGCCAGCACCCACTCGGGGGGGGTAGCGGGAGTAGAGACCCAGTACTTC. Encoded protein: CASTHSGGVAGVETQYF.

This clonotype has just a few counts. The chain combines TRBV5-1 with TRBJ1-4; 8 nucleotides line up with TRBD1. V dropped 1 base and J dropped 8; count of bases not matched to a gene: 10. The length of the CDR3 is 16 residues. Germline V gene data show CDR1 as SGHRS and CDR2 as YFSETQ. CDR3 DNA: TGCGCCAGCAGCTTGACGGGCCCGCAGGGGGCGGAAAAACTGTTTTTT. Protein product: CASSLTGPQGAEKLFF.